This T cell receptor (beta chain) was retrieved from a study of T cells in localized non-small cell lung cancer. General study results and limits: Heterogeneity within the tumor remains possible, as just one region underwent sequencing.

Germline V CDR1 and CDR2: SGHRS, YFSETQ. The J segment lost 3 bases and the V segment lost 5 bases, leaving 4 bases of the junction unmatched. CDR3 length equals 14 residues. Sequenced by immunoSEQ multiplex PCR; TCRdb stores in-frame clones only, minus some. The repertoire consists of about 1,000 clones, with around 25% occurring once and the leading ten covering roughly 9.1%. This clone was detected only once. Its antigen is as yet unknown. The specimen was normal lung tissue next to the tumor, collected before any cancer treatment. The TCR comes from a woman between 35 and 70 years old with stage III squamous cell lung carcinoma. V is TRBV5-1 and J is TRBJ1-3, with 8 nucleotides matching TRBD1. The CDR3 here is CASSYDRGGNTIYF. The DNA of the CDR3 is TGCGCCAGCAGTTACGACAGGGGTGGAAACACCATATATTTT.